The 25 T cell receptor beta chains in this list originate from one sample, sequenced in a study of vaccination effects on CD4 cells after COVID-19. The method was immunoSEQ multiplex PCR; TCRdb's version includes in-frame clones alone and lacks a portion of them. The table records some 28,000 clones, more than 70% of them present only once. What these receptors recognize is not known. Ahead of sequencing, the ViraFEST assay grew antigen-specific CD4+ T cells using viral peptide pools. Investigators separated out CD4+ T cells once 10 days of culture had passed. Prior SARS-CoV-2 infection was absent in the vaccine recipients, as shown by negative nucleocapsid antibodies. This specimen consisted of CD4+ T cells from PBMCs cultured with SARS-CoV-2 spike peptides, obtained before COVID-19 vaccination. The receptors originated from a human donor who received a COVID-19 vaccine.

This chain connects TRBV18 to TRBJ1-2; 11 bases are shared with TRBD1. V was clipped by 0 bases and J by 3 bases; unmatched bases: 0. Germline loops: CDR1 KGHSH, CDR2 LQKENI. The CDR3 runs to 15 residues. In nucleotides, the CDR3 is TGTGCCAGCTCACCACCGGGACAGGGGGACTATGGCTACACCTTC. Translated, it gives CASSPPGQGDYGYTF.

The genes are TRBV28 and TRBJ1-5; D unclear. Germline V gene data show CDR1 as MDHEN and CDR2 as SYDVKM. The CDR3 consists of 14 residues. V lost 4 bases and J lost 2, with 9 bases in between. The CDR3 nucleotides are TGTGCCAGCAGTTCCCTGAGGGGCAATCAGCCCCAGCATTTT. It codes for CASSSLRGNQPQHF.

This sequence joins TRBV20-1 and TRBJ1-2; 9 positions agree with TRBD1. Unmatched junction bases numbered 7, after V lost 3 bases and J lost 8 bases. The CDR3 length is 13 residues. Germline V lookup: CDR1 DFQATT, CDR2 SNEGSKA (reference sequence). The CDR3 is CSASPGTGNGYTF. The DNA for the CDR3 is TGCAGTGCTAGTCCCGGGACAGGGAACGGCTACACCTTC.

A single count supports this clone. DNA for the CDR3: TGTGCCAGCAGCGGAACGGACAGGGGTTGGGGCTACACCTTC. Translation: CASSGTDRGWGYTF. V and J are TRBV9 and TRBJ1-2, with 9 nucleotides matching TRBD1. V lost 3 bases and J lost 8; bases outside the gene matches: 8. Per germline, CDR1 SGDLS and CDR2 YYNGEE. CDR3 length: 14 amino acids. Full variable domain (missing parts from reference TRBV9 and TRBJ1-2): DSGVTQTPKHLITATGQRVTLRCSPRSGDLSVYWYQQSLDQGLQFLIQYYNGEERAKGNILERFSAQQFPDLHSELNLSSLELGDSALYFCASSGTDRGWGYTFGSGTRLTVV.

The chain is built from TRBV6-1 and TRBJ1-2; no definite D call. The germline gives CDR1 MNHNS, CDR2 SASEGT. V was clipped by 2 bases and J by 4 bases, with 20 bases between them. The CDR3 extends over 17 amino acids. The CDR3 loop is CASSESSGIIVLYGYTF. CDR3 DNA: TGTGCCAGCAGTGAATCTTCGGGAATTATTGTTCTCTATGGCTACACCTTC.

The rearrangement uses TRBV5-1 and TRBJ2-1; no reliable D call. The CDR3 spans 17 residues. Trimming removed 0 bases at V and 1 base at J, with 14 bases between. Germline V gives CDR1 SGHRS, CDR2 YFSETQ. DNA for the CDR3: TGCGCCAGCAGCTTGGGGGCCACCCTGGGGTCCTACAATGAGCAGTTCTTC. It specifies CASSLGATLGSYNEQFF.

The rearrangement links TRBV19 to TRBJ2-1; TRBD1 matches at 7 bases. Germline CDR1 reads LNHDA; CDR2 reads SQIVND (reference sequence). After removal of 2 bases from V and 4 bases from J, the junction contained 11 bases not matched to a gene. The CDR3 is made up of 17 amino acids. The CDR3: CASSITKGAWGYNEQFF. As DNA, the CDR3 is TGTGCCAGTAGTATAACTAAGGGGGCCTGGGGGTACAATGAGCAGTTCTTC.

This chain uses TRBV30 with TRBJ1-2; TRBD1 might be the D (5 bases). The CDR3 extends over 15 amino acids. Germline V gene data show CDR1 as GTSNPN and CDR2 as SVGIG (reference sequence). Trimming took 1 base from V and 8 from J, leaving 20 bases between them. Here the CDR3 DNA reads TGTGCCTGGAGTGCCCGGGCCAATGGGGCTAGGGGCTACACCTTC. This sequence encodes CAWSARANGARGYTF.

The J gene is TRBJ1-3, the V gene TRBV5-6; D is unclear. The CDR3 length is 13 residues. The germline V and J ends were trimmed by 4 bases and 2 bases, with 7 bases remaining between them. In germline, CDR1 is SGHDT, CDR2 YYEEEE. In nucleotides, the CDR3 is TGTGCCAGCAGCCAAGGGACTGGAAACACCATATATTTT. Translation: CASSQGTGNTIYF. Full variable domain (missing parts from reference TRBV5-6 and TRBJ1-3): DAGVTQSPTHLIKTRGQQVTLRCSPKSGHDTVSWYQQALGQGPQFIFQYYEEEERQRGNFPDRFSGHQFPNYSSELNVNALLLGDSALYLCASSQGTGNTIYFGEGSWLTVV.

Here the CDR3 reads CASSPDTDYGYTF. The CDR3 DNA sequence: TGTGCCAGTAGTCCCGACACCGACTATGGCTACACCTTC. This sequence joins TRBV19 and TRBJ1-2; D is undetermined. The germline CDR1 and CDR2 sequences are LNHDA and SQIVND (reference sequence). V lost 5 bases and J lost 3, with 10 bases in between. The CDR3 extends over 13 amino acids.

The V call is TRBV5-1, the J call TRBJ2-1, with 8 bases identical to TRBD2. With 2 bases clipped from V and 0 bases from J, the junction kept 22 bases outside the gene matches. The CDR3 is 22 amino acids. Germline V gene lookup returns CDR1 SGHRS and CDR2 YFSETQ. The CDR3 DNA reads TGCGCCAGCAGCTTCCCCAGGATTCGCCGGGAGGGCCCTACCAGCTCCTACAATGAGCAGTTCTTC. Its protein product is CASSFPRIRREGPTSSYNEQFF.

This clone qualifies as medium-sized. The rearrangement uses TRBV3-1 (or the pseudogene TRBV3-2) and TRBJ1-2; D call uncertain. The CDR3 covers 13 residues. Trimming shortened V by 2 bases and J by 7 bases, and 11 bases separated the two germline ends. Germline lookup yields CDR1 LGHDT and CDR2 YNNKEL (reference sequence). In nucleotides, the CDR3 is TGTGCCAGCAGCCAATCGGATGGTGGTGGCTACACCTTC. Its protein is CASSQSDGGGYTF.

The CDR3 nucleotides read TGTGCCAGCAATTCGGGCAGGGAAATTGGCTACACCTTC. This gives the protein CASNSGREIGYTF. The V gene is TRBV28, the J gene TRBJ1-2; possible D gene TRBD1, 5 bases. Trimming stripped 7 bases from V and 7 bases from J, with 16 bases between. The length of the CDR3 is 13 residues. Germline V gives CDR1 MDHEN, CDR2 SYDVKM.

The chain is built from TRBV2 and TRBJ2-1, with D possibly being TRBD2 (5 bases). CDR1 and CDR2 (germline): SNHLY, FYNNEI. V gave up 5 bases and J gave up 1 base, with 12 bases separating them. The CDR3 is 15 residues long. Here the CDR3 reads CASSPGLQSYNEQFF. CDR3 nucleotides: TGTGCCAGCAGTCCCGGACTGCAATCCTACAATGAGCAGTTCTTC.

V and J are TRBV9 and TRBJ1-1, with 9 bases identical to TRBD1. With V trimmed by 0 bases and J by 2 bases, 5 bases remained unmatched. CDR3 length: 16 amino acids. Germline V CDR1 and CDR2: SGDLS, YYNGEE. CDR3 sequence: CASSVGPGQGNTEAFF. The CDR3 coding sequence is TGTGCCAGCAGCGTAGGCCCGGGACAGGGTAACACTGAAGCTTTCTTT.

The J gene is TRBJ2-1, the V gene TRBV5-1; 12 bases agree with TRBD2. The trim removed 5 bases at V and 7 bases at J, leaving 7 bases unmatched. Germline CDR1 reads SGHRS; CDR2 reads YFSETQ. The CDR3 loop spans 15 amino acids. CDR3 coding DNA: TGCGCCAGCAGGCCTACTAGCGGGGGGAGGAATGAGCAGTTCTTC. The encoded protein is CASRPTSGGRNEQFF.

This chain uses TRBV19 with TRBJ1-2; 8 bases fit TRBD1. The CDR3 covers 14 residues. CDR1 is LNHDA, CDR2 SQIVND, per germline (reference sequence). Germline trimming cut 1 base from V and 7 bases from J; bases unmatched to any gene: 5. The CDR3 reads CASSIAQGVTGYTF. The CDR3 region has the DNA TGTGCCAGTAGTATAGCACAGGGGGTTACTGGCTACACCTTC.

This chain connects TRBV20-1 to TRBJ2-2; D is ambiguous. Per germline, CDR1 DFQATT and CDR2 SNEGSKA (reference sequence). The CDR3 has 11 amino acids. Trimming shortened V by 4 bases and J by 7 bases, and 7 bases separated the two germline ends. CDR3 in amino acids: CSATGNGELFF. DNA for the CDR3: TGCAGTGCTACGGGTAACGGGGAGCTGTTTTTT.

The J gene is TRBJ2-2, the V gene TRBV11-3; no firm D call. CDR3 length equals 14 residues. Germline V gene data show CDR1 as SGHNT and CDR2 as YENEEA. V gave up 5 bases and J gave up 5 bases, with 12 bases separating them. In DNA form, the CDR3 reads TGTGCCAGCAGCCCCCCTCTGAATACCGGGGAGCTGTTTTTT. It encodes CASSPPLNTGELFF.

DNA of the CDR3: TGTGCCAGCAGCCTTCGGACCTGGCGGGGTGAGCAGTTCTTC. The encoded protein is CASSLRTWRGEQFF. This chain connects TRBV5-6 to TRBJ2-1, with D possibly matching TRBD2 (6 bases). Per the germline V gene, CDR1 is SGHDT and CDR2 is YYEEEE. The CDR3 totals 14 residues. The V end was cut by 4 bases, the J end by 9 bases, with 17 bases between.

This rearrangement joins TRBV19 to TRBJ2-1; possibly TRBD1 or TRBD2 for D (5 bases each). The V end was cut by 2 bases, the J end by 5 bases, with 13 bases between. CDR3 size: 15 residues. Germline V lookup: CDR1 LNHDA, CDR2 SQIVND (reference sequence). Here the CDR3 reads CASSISYRTDNEQFF. The CDR3 DNA follows: TGTGCCAGTAGTATATCATACAGGACTGACAATGAGCAGTTCTTC.

The chain employs TRBV9 and TRBJ1-3, with 8 bases matching TRBD1. This CDR3 has 15 amino acids. V was pared by 1 base and J by 4 bases, with 4 bases of the junction left unmatched. Germline lookup yields CDR1 SGDLS and CDR2 YYNGEE. In nucleotides, the CDR3 is TGTGCCAGCAGCGTACAGGGGGCGGGCGGAAACACCATATATTTT. Translating it yields CASSVQGAGGNTIYF.

The rearrangement uses TRBV5-1 and TRBJ1-6; no firm D call. CDR3 size: 15 residues. CDR1 is SGHRS, CDR2 YFSETQ, per germline. V lost 0 bases and J 1 base, leaving 5 bases between the germline ends. This CDR3 reads CASSLGNSYNSPLHF. The CDR3, as DNA: TGCGCCAGCAGCTTGGGGAATTCCTATAATTCACCCCTCCACTTT.

V is TRBV4-1 and J is TRBJ1-5; possibly TRBD1 for D (6 bases). The germline gives CDR1 MGHRA, CDR2 YSYEKL. The V gene lost 3 bases and the J gene lost 4 bases, with 13 bases spanning the gap. The CDR3 is 15 amino acids. The CDR3 DNA reads as TGCGCCAGCAGCCACCGATGGGGGCGTAATCAGCCCCAGCATTTT. This encodes CASSHRWGRNQPQHF.

The rearrangement uses TRBV6-5 and TRBJ1-1; TRBD1 aligns across 7 bases. With 2 bases clipped from V and 1 base from J, the junction kept 1 base outside the gene matches. The CDR3 covers 14 residues. Germline V CDR1 and CDR2: MNHEY, SVGAGI. The CDR3 protein is CASSYQGGNTEAFF. The CDR3 coding sequence is TGTGCCAGCAGTTACCAGGGGGGGAACACTGAAGCTTTCTTT.